This paragraph covers one TCR beta chain sequence. Sequenced by immunoSEQ multiplex PCR; TCRdb stores in-frame clones only, minus some. The sample lists hundreds of thousands of clones, more than 80% seen once, with roughly 10% in the top ten. Trimming stripped 4 bases from V and 0 bases from J, with 13 bases between. Germline CDR1 LGHNA, CDR2 YSLEER. CDR3 length: 16 residues. This record comes from a study of blood T cell repertoires in COVID-19. Overall study context: Acute and convalescent COVID-19 samples came from the United States, Italy and Spain. T cells, B-cell-depleted T cells, or PBMCs provided the cDNA or gDNA that served as material.

The origin of this receptor is an elderly woman with acute or convalescent COVID-19. The genes are TRBV4-3 and TRBJ1-3; maybe TRBD1 (6 bases). The sample was peripheral blood. The CDR3 coding sequence is TGCGCCAGCAGCCCAACTGAAGGGGGCTCTGGAAACACCATATATTTT. Translating gives CASSPTEGGSGNTIYF.